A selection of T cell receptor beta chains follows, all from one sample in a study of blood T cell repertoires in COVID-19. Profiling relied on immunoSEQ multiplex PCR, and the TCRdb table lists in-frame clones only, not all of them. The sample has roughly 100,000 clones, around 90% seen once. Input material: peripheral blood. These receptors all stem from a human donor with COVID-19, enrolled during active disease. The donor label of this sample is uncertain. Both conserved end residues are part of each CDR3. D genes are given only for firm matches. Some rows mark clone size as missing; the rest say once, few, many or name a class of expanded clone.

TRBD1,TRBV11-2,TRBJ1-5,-,CASSLAGTGVSNQPQHF,TGTGCCAGCAGCTTAGCAGGGACAGGGGTTAGCAATCAGCCCCAGCATTTT
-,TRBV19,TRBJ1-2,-,CASTEGLTLANYGYTF,TGTGCCAGTACCGAGGGTTTGACCCTAGCTAACTATGGCTACACCTTC
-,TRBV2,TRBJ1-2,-,CASTRENNYGYTF,TGTGCCAGCACGAGGGAGAATAACTATGGCTACACCTTC
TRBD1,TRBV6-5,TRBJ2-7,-,CASSYLDRGTYEQYF,TGTGCCAGCAGTTACCTGGACAGGGGGACTTACGAGCAGTACTTC
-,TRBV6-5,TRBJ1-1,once,CAIKRTLNTEAFF,TGTGCCATCAAAAGGACACTCAACACTGAAGCTTTCTTT
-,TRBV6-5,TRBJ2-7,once,CASSYAGTTYEQYF,TGTGCCAGCAGTTACGCGGGCACCACCTACGAGCAGTACTTC
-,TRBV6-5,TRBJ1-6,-,CASSSEGMGSPLHF,TGTGCCAGCAGTTCGGAGGGAATGGGATCACCCCTCCACTTT
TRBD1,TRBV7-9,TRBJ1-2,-,CASSFTGGYGYTF,TGTGCCAGCAGCTTTACAGGGGGCTATGGCTACACCTTC
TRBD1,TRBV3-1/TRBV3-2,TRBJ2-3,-,CASSPRQGLPQYF,TGTGCCAGCAGCCCAAGACAGGGATTGCCGCAGTATTTT
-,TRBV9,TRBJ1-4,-,CASSVDSEPEKLFF,TGTGCCAGCAGCGTTGACAGTGAGCCTGAAAAACTGTTTTTT
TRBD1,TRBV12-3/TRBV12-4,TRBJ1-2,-,CASSWTGGQGYTF,TGTGCCAGCAGTTGGACAGGGGGCCAAGGCTACACCTTC
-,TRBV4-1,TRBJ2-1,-,CASSRPSYNEQFF,TGCGCCAGCAGCCGGCCCTCCTACAATGAGCAGTTCTTC
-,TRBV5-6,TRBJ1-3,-,CASSFTGTGNTIYF,TGTGCCAGCAGCTTTACGGGTACTGGAAACACCATATATTTT
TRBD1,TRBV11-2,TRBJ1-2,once,CASSNDRGRLIDYGYTF,TGTGCCAGCAGCAATGACAGGGGGCGGCTAATTGACTATGGCTACACCTTC
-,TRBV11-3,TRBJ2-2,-,CASSSRGESGELFF,TGTGCCAGCAGCTCCCGGGGAGAATCCGGGGAGCTGTTTTTT
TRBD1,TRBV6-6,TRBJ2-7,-,CATSRPGQGYEQYF,TGTGCCACCTCGCGCCCAGGACAGGGCTACGAGCAGTACTTC
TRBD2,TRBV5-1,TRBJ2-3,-,CASRPGWRGTTDTQYF,TGCGCCAGCAGGCCCGGGTGGCGGGGGACCACAGATACGCAGTATTTT
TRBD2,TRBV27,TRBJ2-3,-,CASSLIAGGPPTQYF,TGTGCCAGCAGTCTCATAGCGGGGGGGCCACCTACGCAGTATTTT
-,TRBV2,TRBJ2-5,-,CASAPGGTGSKTQYF,TGTGCCAGCGCCCCCGGAGGGACCGGCTCCAAGACCCAGTACTTC
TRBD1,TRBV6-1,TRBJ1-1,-,CASSEGTGGTEAFF,TGTGCCAGCAGTGAAGGGACAGGGGGGACTGAAGCTTTCTTT
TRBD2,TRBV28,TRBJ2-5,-,CASSRRDFKRGGETQYF,TGTGCCAGCAGCCGACGGGACTTTAAAAGGGGAGGGGAGACCCAGTACTTC
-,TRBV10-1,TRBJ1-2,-,CASTITTGFRYYGYTF,TGCGCCAGCACGATAACTACAGGGTTTCGCTACTATGGCTACACCTTC
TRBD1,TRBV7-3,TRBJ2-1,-,CASSLRAPDRGNEQFF,TGTGCCAGCAGCTTAAGGGCCCCCGACAGGGGCAATGAGCAGTTCTTC
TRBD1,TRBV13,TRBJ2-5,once,CASSSHGQGGETQYF,TGTGCCAGCAGCTCCCACGGACAGGGAGGAGAGACCCAGTACTTC
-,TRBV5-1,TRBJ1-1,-,CASSFRQPNAEAFF,TGCGCCAGCAGCTTCAGACAGCCCAACGCTGAAGCTTTCTTT
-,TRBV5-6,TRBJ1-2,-,CASSSGLQPNQFYGYTF,TGTGCCAGCAGTTCAGGGCTTCAGCCCAACCAATTCTATGGCTACACCTTC
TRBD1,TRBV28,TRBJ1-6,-,CASSLDRGNSPLHF,TGTGCCAGCAGTTTGGACAGGGGAAATTCACCCCTCCACTTT
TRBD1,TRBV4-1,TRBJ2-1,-,CASSQATGQGGNEQFF,TGCGCCAGCAGCCAAGCGACGGGACAGGGGGGCAATGAGCAGTTCTTC
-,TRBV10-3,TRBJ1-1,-,CAISESRDTEAFF,TGTGCCATCAGTGAGTCGCGGGACACTGAAGCTTTCTTT